The entry below gives a single TCR beta chain sequence along with its context. Its matching antigen is unknown. The deep-level immunoSEQ assay was used. The protocol was immunoSEQ multiplex PCR, while the TCRdb copy is restricted to in-frame clones and leaves out a portion. The top ten clones hold about 1.5% of a sample with roughly 2.1 million clones, roughly 91% of them seen once. This specimen belongs to a study of shared clonotypes between healthy human individuals. Study summary: Donors had three CD4 naive, three CD4 memory, two CD8 naive and one CD8 memory plate apiece. Study results and caveats: Across subsets, estimated richness was generally greater for naive than for memory populations.

Trimming took 2 bases from V and 7 from J; bases not matched to a gene: 13. In germline, CDR1 is SEHNR, CDR2 FQNEAQ (reference sequence). The CDR3 sequence is 17 residues long. Naive CD8 cells were CD45RO-negative, positively selected for CCR7, excluding terminally differentiated effector memory CD45RA+ cells. This chain joins TRBV7-9 and TRBJ2-2, with 7 bases identical to TRBD2. The sequenced material came from naive CD8+ T cells from PBMCs. This receptor was taken from a man aged 18 to 30 in good health. Some clones in this sample may be carry-over from other donors' samples. CDR3 sequence: CASSLSGKEYWGGELFF. The CDR3 DNA sequence: TGTGCCAGCAGCTTAAGCGGGAAGGAATATTGGGGCGGGGAGCTGTTTTTT.